Listed below are T cell receptor beta chains from one sample, sequenced in a study of cytomegalovirus exposure and HLA in healthy donors. Measured with immunoSEQ multiplex PCR; TCRdb has only the in-frame clones, and not every one. The sample has about 190,000 clones; 81% are singletons. The specimen sequenced was PBMCs. These receptors all come from a young woman in good health and CMV-seronegative. Both conserved end residues are part of each CDR3. The order of the fields is CDR3 protein, CDR3 DNA, clone size, D gene, V gene, J gene. D genes are given only for firm matches. Only part of the rows carry a size: once, few, many, or a class if the clone is expanded.

CASSHGTGGSFGANVLTF	TGCGCCAGCAGCCACGGGACAGGGGGTAGTTTTGGGGCCAACGTCCTGACTTTC	-	TRBD1	TRBV4-1	TRBJ2-6
CASSYIIQPQHF	TGTGCCAGCAGTTATATAATACAGCCCCAGCATTTT	-	-	TRBV28	TRBJ1-5
CASSSTGTPVAYEQYF	TGTGCCAGCAGTTCGACGGGGACACCGGTTGCCTACGAGCAGTACTTC	-	-	TRBV7-9	TRBJ2-7
CASQGLPTGELFF	TGTGCCAGCCAGGGGCTTCCCACCGGGGAGCTGTTTTTT	-	-	TRBV2	TRBJ2-2
CASSPHSGSGTGELFF	TGTGCCAGCAGCCCTCATAGCGGGTCGGGCACCGGGGAGCTGTTTTTT	-	TRBD2	TRBV9	TRBJ2-2
CASSRTPTGFFDYGYTF	TGTGCCAGCTCACGGACCCCTACAGGGTTCTTTGATTATGGCTACACCTTC	few	-	TRBV18	TRBJ1-2
CASSLGAGDSGNTIYF	TGTGCCAGCAGCTTAGGGGCGGGAGACTCTGGAAACACCATATATTTT	-	-	TRBV7-9	TRBJ1-3
CASSLGQTYGYTF	TGCGCCAGCAGCCTGGGACAGACCTATGGCTACACCTTC	-	TRBD1	TRBV5-1	TRBJ1-2
CASSLGRGGEQYF	TGTGCCAGCAGTTTAGGCAGGGGTGGCGAGCAGTACTTC	few	-	TRBV27	TRBJ2-7
CASSPPGVTDTQYF	TGTGCCAGCTCACCACCCGGGGTCACAGATACGCAGTATTTT	-	-	TRBV18	TRBJ2-3
CASSWVTTGSTDTQYF	TGCGCCAGCAGCTGGGTGACGACGGGGAGCACAGATACGCAGTATTTT	-	-	TRBV5-1	TRBJ2-3
CASSLNPGRQPQHF	TGTGCCAGCAGTTTAAATCCAGGGCGTCAGCCCCAGCATTTT	-	-	TRBV27	TRBJ1-5
CAISARTSGGETQYF	TGTGCCATCAGTGCTCGGACTAGCGGGGGAGAGACCCAGTACTTC	-	TRBD2	TRBV10-3	TRBJ2-5
CASRQLELSYNEQFF	TGTGCCAGCAGGCAACTAGAGCTCTCCTACAATGAGCAGTTCTTC	-	-	TRBV6-6	TRBJ2-1
CASSMGVRERKNEQFF	TGTGCCAGTAGTATGGGTGTGCGGGAGAGGAAGAATGAGCAGTTCTTC	once	TRBD2	TRBV19	TRBJ2-1
CASSVDPSVGNEQFF	TGTGCCAGCAGCGTAGATCCTAGTGTAGGCAATGAGCAGTTCTTC	-	-	TRBV9	TRBJ2-1
CASSSGYRGDNYEQYF	TGTGCCAGCAGCTCGGGGTATCGGGGAGATAACTACGAGCAGTACTTC	-	-	TRBV7-2	TRBJ2-7
CASSQADRDNNEQFF	TGCGCCAGCAGCCAAGCGGACAGGGACAACAATGAGCAGTTCTTC	-	TRBD1	TRBV4-3	TRBJ2-1
CASSPTTGQGNSQYF	TGTGCCAGCAGCCCCACAACCGGACAGGGAAACAGTCAGTACTTC	-	TRBD1	TRBV7-2	TRBJ2-4
CASSLAGGQDYNEQFF	TGTGCCAGCAGTTTAGCGGGAGGCCAGGATTACAATGAGCAGTTCTTC	-	TRBD2	TRBV4-2	TRBJ2-1
CASSLVGGQGYNEQFF	TGTGCCAGCAGCTTAGTCGGGGGACAGGGGTACAATGAGCAGTTCTTC	-	TRBD1	TRBV7-2	TRBJ2-1
CASSVLGGGTGEQYF	TGTGCCAGCAGTGTGTTAGGTGGGGGGACGGGCGAGCAGTACTTC	-	-	TRBV2	TRBJ2-7
CASSLDHRVGNTEAFF	TGTGCCAGCAGTTTGGATCACAGGGTCGGAAACACTGAAGCTTTCTTT	-	-	TRBV2	TRBJ1-1
CASSSGDRGTNEKLFF	TGTGCCAGCAGCTCGGGGGACAGGGGAACTAATGAAAAACTGTTTTTT	-	TRBD1	TRBV7-9	TRBJ1-4
CASCYGQGAIDEQFF	TGTGCCAGCTGCTATGGACAGGGGGCGATCGATGAGCAGTTCTTC	few	TRBD1	TRBV7-2	TRBJ2-1
CASSLGGKMGEAFF	TGTGCCAGCAGCTTGGGGGGGAAGATGGGTGAAGCTTTCTTT	-	-	TRBV7-2	TRBJ1-1
CASSETSGTTDTQYF	TGCGCCAGCAGCGAGACTAGCGGCACCACAGATACGCAGTATTTT	once	TRBD2	TRBV5-1	TRBJ2-3
CASSFSSSQYGYTF	TGTGCCAGCAGCTTCAGTTCGTCACAATATGGCTACACCTTC	few	-	TRBV5-5	TRBJ1-2
CASSLAVTGLNTEAFF	TGTGCCAGCAGCTTAGCAGTTACAGGTTTGAACACTGAAGCTTTCTTT	-	-	TRBV7-9	TRBJ1-1
CATSGTANYGYTF	TGTGCCACCAGCGGGACAGCTAACTATGGCTACACCTTC	few	TRBD1	TRBV15	TRBJ1-2
CASSQGDGGTQYF	TGCGCCAGCAGCCAAGGGGATGGGGGGACGCAGTATTTT	-	-	TRBV4-1	TRBJ2-3
CASSLGPGQGRFGEKLFF	TGTGCCAGCAGTCTGGGTCCGGGACAGGGGAGGTTTGGTGAAAAACTGTTTTTT	once	TRBD1	TRBV28	TRBJ1-4
CASSQGRQGNQPQHF	TGCGCCAGCAGCCAAGGTCGACAGGGGAATCAGCCCCAGCATTTT	-	TRBD1	TRBV4-3	TRBJ1-5
CASSVRAGSGANGLTF	TGTGCCAGTAGCGTCCGGGCAGGCTCTGGGGCCAACGGCCTGACTTTC	-	-	TRBV19	TRBJ2-6
CASSFRNTGELFF	TGCGCCAGCAGCTTCAGGAACACCGGGGAGCTGTTTTTT	few	-	TRBV4-1	TRBJ2-2
CSSSHQGRAGDQPQHF	TGTTCCAGCAGCCATCAAGGGAGGGCCGGAGATCAGCCCCAGCATTTT	-	-	TRBV7-9	TRBJ1-5
CASSSARVSNEQFF	TGTGCCAGCAGCTCCGCCAGGGTGAGCAATGAGCAGTTCTTC	-	-	TRBV7-9	TRBJ2-1
CASSTGTGGGMLGGEQFF	TGTGCCAGCAGCACCGGGACAGGGGGCGGGATGCTAGGCGGTGAGCAGTTCTTC	few	TRBD1	TRBV5-4	TRBJ2-1
CASSLVGGSDEQYF	TGTGCCAGCAGCTTAGTAGGAGGGAGCGACGAGCAGTACTTC	-	-	TRBV7-2	TRBJ2-7
CASSIDPGQGYYGYTF	TGTGCCAGTAGTATAGATCCGGGACAGGGCTACTATGGCTACACCTTC	-	TRBD1	TRBV19	TRBJ1-2
CASSQGTGGMYNEQFF	TGCGCCAGCAGCCAAGGGACAGGGGGCATGTACAATGAGCAGTTCTTC	few	TRBD1	TRBV4-3	TRBJ2-1
CASSLLSLAGETDTQYF	TGTGCCAGCAGTTTATTGAGTCTAGCGGGAGAAACAGATACGCAGTATTTT	-	TRBD2	TRBV28	TRBJ2-3
CASSPPGVGPSSGNTIYF	TGCGCCAGCAGCCCCCCGGGAGTAGGGCCGAGCTCTGGAAACACCATATATTTT	few	-	TRBV4-1	TRBJ1-3
CASRKVWRGIRTDTQYF	TGTGCCAGCAGGAAGGTCTGGCGGGGGATCAGGACAGATACGCAGTATTTT	-	TRBD2	TRBV27	TRBJ2-3
CATRSDRVTRYEQYF	TGTGCCACCAGGAGTGACAGGGTGACCCGGTACGAGCAGTACTTC	-	TRBD1	TRBV15	TRBJ2-7
CASSSGTLNTEAFF	TGTGCCAGCAGTTCCGGGACATTGAACACTGAAGCTTTCTTT	-	-	TRBV6-6	TRBJ1-1
CASSQMTSSGELFF	TGCGCCAGCAGCCAGATGACTAGTTCCGGGGAGCTGTTTTTT	-	-	TRBV4-3	TRBJ2-2
CASSLTGQPQHF	TGTGCCAGTAGTCTAACCGGGCAGCCCCAGCATTTT	-	-	TRBV19	TRBJ1-5
CASSQSGARDTQYF	TGCGCCAGCAGCCAATCTGGGGCGAGGGATACGCAGTATTTT	-	-	TRBV4-3	TRBJ2-3
CASSEVGTSGYNEQFF	TGTGCCAGCAGTGAGGTCGGGACTAGCGGCTACAATGAGCAGTTCTTC	-	TRBD2	TRBV6-4	TRBJ2-1
CASSVGATTADEKLFF	TGTGCCAGCAGCGTAGGGGCAACCACAGCCGATGAAAAACTGTTTTTT	-	-	TRBV9	TRBJ1-4
CASSLGAGVSYEQYF	TGTGCCAGCTCCCTAGGGGCGGGAGTATCCTACGAGCAGTACTTC	-	TRBD2	TRBV18	TRBJ2-7
CASSEGTGSNQPQHF	TGTGCCAGCAGTGAAGGGACAGGGAGCAATCAGCCCCAGCATTTT	-	TRBD1	TRBV2	TRBJ1-5
CASSPSGFTGELFF	TGTGCCAGCAGCCCTAGCGGCTTCACCGGGGAGCTGTTTTTT	-	TRBD2	TRBV2	TRBJ2-2